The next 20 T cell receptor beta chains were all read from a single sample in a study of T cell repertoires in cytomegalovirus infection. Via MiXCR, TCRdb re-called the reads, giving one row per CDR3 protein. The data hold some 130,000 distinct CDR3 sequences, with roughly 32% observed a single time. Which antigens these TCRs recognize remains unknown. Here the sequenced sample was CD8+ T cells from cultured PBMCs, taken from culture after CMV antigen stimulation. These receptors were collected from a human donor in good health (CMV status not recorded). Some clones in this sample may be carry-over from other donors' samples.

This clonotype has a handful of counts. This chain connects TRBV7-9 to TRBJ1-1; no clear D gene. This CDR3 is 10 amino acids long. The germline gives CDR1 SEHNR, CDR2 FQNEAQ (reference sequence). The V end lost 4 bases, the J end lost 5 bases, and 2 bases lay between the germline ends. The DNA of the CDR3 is TGTGCCAGCAGCTGGACTGAAGCTTTCTTT. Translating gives CASSWTEAFF.

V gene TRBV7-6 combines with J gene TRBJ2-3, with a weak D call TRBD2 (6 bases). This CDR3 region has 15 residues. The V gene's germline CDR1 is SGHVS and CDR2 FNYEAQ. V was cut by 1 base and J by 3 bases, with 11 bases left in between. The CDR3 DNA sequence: TGTGCCAGCAGCTTAGGACTAGACCTTACAGATACGCAGTATTTT. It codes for CASSLGLDLTDTQYF.

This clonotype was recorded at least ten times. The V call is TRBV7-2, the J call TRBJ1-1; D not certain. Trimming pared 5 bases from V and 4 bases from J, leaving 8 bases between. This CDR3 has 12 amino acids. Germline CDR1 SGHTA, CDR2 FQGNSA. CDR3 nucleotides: TGTGCCAGCAGCCCTCGGACCACTGAAGCTTTCTTT. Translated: CASSPRTTEAFF.

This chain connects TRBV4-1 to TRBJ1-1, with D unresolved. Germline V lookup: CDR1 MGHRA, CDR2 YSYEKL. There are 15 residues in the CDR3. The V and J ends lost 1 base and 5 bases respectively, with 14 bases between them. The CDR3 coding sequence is TGCGCCAGCAGCCAAGTGGATGCAGTAGGTACTGAAGCTTTCTTT. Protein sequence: CASSQVDAVGTEAFF.

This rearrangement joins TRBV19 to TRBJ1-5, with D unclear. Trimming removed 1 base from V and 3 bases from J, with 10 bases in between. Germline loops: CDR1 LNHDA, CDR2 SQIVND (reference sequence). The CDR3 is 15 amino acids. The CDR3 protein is CASSIGTLLNQPQHF. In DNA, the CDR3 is TGTGCCAGTAGTATAGGAACACTACTCAATCAGCCCCAGCATTTT.

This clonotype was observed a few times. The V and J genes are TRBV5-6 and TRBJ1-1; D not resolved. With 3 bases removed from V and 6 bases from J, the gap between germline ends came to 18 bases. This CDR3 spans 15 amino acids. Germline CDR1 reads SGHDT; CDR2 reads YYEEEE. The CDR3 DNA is TGTGCCAGCAGCTGGGCGACAAGCGATGGGGCTGAAGCTTTCTTT. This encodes CASSWATSDGAEAFF.

In DNA, the CDR3 is TGTGCCAGCAGCTTAAGGAGACAGGGGGGCCCCAATCAGCCCCAGCATTTT. Its protein product is CASSLRRQGGPNQPQHF. The V gene is TRBV11-2, the J gene TRBJ1-5; 9 bases line up with TRBD1. The V and J ends lost 2 bases and 3 bases, in that order; junction bases with no gene match: 8. The germline V gene encodes CDR1 SGHAT and CDR2 FQNNGV. CDR3 length equals 17 residues. Full variable domain (missing parts from reference TRBV11-2 and TRBJ1-5): EAGVAQSPRYKIIEKRQSVAFWCNPISGHATLYWYQQILGQGPKLLIQFQNNGVVDDSQLPKDRFSAERLKGVDSTLKIQPAKLEDSAVYLCASSLRRQGGPNQPQHFGDGTRLSIL.

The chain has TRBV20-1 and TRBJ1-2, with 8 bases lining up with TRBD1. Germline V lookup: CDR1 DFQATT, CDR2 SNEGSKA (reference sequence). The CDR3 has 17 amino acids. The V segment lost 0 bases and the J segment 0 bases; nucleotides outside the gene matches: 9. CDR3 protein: CSARDRDRKGPNYGYTF. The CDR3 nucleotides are TGCAGTGCTAGAGACCGGGACAGGAAGGGACCTAACTATGGCTACACCTTC.

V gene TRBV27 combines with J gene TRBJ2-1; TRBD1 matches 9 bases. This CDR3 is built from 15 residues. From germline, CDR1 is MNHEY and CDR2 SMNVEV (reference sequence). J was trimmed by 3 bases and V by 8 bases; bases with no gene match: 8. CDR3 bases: TGTGCCAGCTCGACCGGGACAGGGATCTACAATGAGCAGTTCTTC. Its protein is CASSTGTGIYNEQFF.

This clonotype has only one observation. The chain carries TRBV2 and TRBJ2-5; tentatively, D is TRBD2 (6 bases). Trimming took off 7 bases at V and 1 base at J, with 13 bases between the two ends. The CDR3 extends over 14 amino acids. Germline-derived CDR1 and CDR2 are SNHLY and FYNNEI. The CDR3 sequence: CASMGLTSQETQYF. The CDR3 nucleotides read TGTGCCAGCATGGGGTTGACTAGCCAAGAGACCCAGTACTTC.

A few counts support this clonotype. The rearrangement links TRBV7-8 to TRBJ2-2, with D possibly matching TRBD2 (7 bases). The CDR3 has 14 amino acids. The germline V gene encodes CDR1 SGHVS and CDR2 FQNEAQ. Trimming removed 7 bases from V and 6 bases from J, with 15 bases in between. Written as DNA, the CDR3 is TGTGCCAGCACCCCGGAGGGGGGGGCCGGGGAGCTGTTTTTT. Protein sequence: CASTPEGGAGELFF.

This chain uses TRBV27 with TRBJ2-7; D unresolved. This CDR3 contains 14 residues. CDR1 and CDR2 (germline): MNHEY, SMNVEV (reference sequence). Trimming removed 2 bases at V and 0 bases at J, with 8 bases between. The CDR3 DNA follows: TGTGCCAGCAGTTTAACCCCAAGCTCCTACGAGCAGTACTTC. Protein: CASSLTPSSYEQYF.

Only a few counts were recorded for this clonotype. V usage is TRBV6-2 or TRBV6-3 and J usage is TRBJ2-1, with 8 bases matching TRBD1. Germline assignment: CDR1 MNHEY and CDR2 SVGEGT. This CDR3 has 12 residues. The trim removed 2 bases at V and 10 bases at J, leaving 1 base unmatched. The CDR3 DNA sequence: TGTGCCAGCAGTTACGGGACAGGCGAGCAGTTCTTC. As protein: CASSYGTGEQFF.

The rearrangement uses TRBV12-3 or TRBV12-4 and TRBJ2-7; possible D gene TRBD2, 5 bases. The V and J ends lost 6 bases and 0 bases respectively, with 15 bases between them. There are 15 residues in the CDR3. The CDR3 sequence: CASSLGNGYSYEQYF. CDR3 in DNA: TGTGCCAGCAGCCTCGGGAACGGATACTCCTACGAGCAGTACTTC.

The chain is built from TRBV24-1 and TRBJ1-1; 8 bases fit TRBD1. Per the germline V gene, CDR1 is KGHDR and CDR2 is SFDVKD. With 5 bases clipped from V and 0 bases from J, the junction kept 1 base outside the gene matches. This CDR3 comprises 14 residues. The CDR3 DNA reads TGTGCCACCAGTGGACAGGGGATGAACACTGAAGCTTTCTTT. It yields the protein CATSGQGMNTEAFF.

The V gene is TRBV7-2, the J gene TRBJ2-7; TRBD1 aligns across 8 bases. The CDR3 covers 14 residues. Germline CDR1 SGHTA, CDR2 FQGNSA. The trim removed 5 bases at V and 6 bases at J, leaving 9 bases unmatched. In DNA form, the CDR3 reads TGTGCCAGCAGCGAAACGGACAGGGTAACCGAGCAGTACTTC. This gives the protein CASSETDRVTEQYF.

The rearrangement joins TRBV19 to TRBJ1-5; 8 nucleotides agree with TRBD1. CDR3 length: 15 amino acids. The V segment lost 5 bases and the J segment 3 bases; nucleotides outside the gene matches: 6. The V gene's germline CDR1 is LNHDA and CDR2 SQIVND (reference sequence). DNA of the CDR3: TGTGCCAGTAGTTTGGACAGGGCAACCAATCAGCCCCAGCATTTT. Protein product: CASSLDRATNQPQHF. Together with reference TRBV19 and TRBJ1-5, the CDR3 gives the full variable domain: DGGITQSPKYLFRKEGQNVTLSCEQNLNHDAMYWYRQDPGQGLRLIYYSQIVNDFQKGDIAEGYSVSREKKESFPLTVTSAQKNPTAFYLCASSLDRATNQPQHFGDGTRLSIL.

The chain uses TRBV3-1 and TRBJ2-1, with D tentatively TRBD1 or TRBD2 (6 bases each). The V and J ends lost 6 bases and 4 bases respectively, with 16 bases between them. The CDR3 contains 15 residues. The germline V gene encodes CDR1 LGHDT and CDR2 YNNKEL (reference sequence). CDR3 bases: TGTGCCAGCAGTGCAGGGGCGGGGACATACAATGAGCAGTTCTTC. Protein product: CASSAGAGTYNEQFF.

CDR3 amino acids: CASRFLIGGGKIQETQYF. The CDR3 DNA reads TGTGCCAGCAGATTTCTTATAGGCGGGGGAAAGATCCAAGAGACCCAGTACTTC. V gene TRBV7-9 combines with J gene TRBJ2-5, with 7 bases aligning to TRBD2. V was clipped by 6 bases and J by 1 base; unmatched bases: 17. This CDR3 spans 18 amino acids. Germline V gene lookup returns CDR1 SEHNR and CDR2 FQNEAQ (reference sequence).

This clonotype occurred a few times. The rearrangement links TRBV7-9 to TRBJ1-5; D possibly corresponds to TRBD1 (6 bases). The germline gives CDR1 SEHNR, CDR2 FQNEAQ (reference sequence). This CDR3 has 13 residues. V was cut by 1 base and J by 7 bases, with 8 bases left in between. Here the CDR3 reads CASSLDREQPQHF. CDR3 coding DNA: TGTGCCAGCAGCTTAGACAGGGAACAGCCCCAGCATTTT.